This TCR beta chain is drawn from a study of shared clonotypes between healthy human individuals. Overall study findings and caveats: Clonotype sharing among donors was thought likely to change with sequencing depth. The sharing of around 5% of naive CD4 clonotypes was seen across a few donors.

Deletions cut 6 bases from V and 5 bases from J, with 17 bases between. CDR1 is KGHSH and CDR2 is LQKENI in the germline V gene. The CDR3 is made up of 14 amino acids. Sequencing used immunoSEQ multiplex PCR; TCRdb keeps in-frame clones, though not all of them. This sample carries about 1.4 million clones, approximately 97% of them seen once, and the ten largest clones take roughly 1.2%. As regards this clone: Its antigen is as yet unknown.

This chain links TRBV18 with TRBJ2-7; D is ambiguous. Material: naive CD4+ T cells sorted from blood. Specified subset: CD45RA+ positively selected. This receptor was taken from a man aged 25-40 years in good health. CDR3: CASSGRKGMHEQYF. CDR3 DNA sequence: TGTGCCAGCTCGGGTCGGAAGGGTATGCACGAGCAGTACTTC.